This TCR beta chain was found in a study of blood T cell repertoires in COVID-19. Study background: T cells, B-cell-depleted T cells, or PBMCs supplied cDNA or gDNA.

The repertoire was sequenced with immunoSEQ multiplex PCR; TCRdb's copy has only in-frame clones and lacks some. The repertoire holds almost 55,000 clones, about nine tenths seen once, with 7% to 9% in the top ten. The J segment lost 1 base and the V segment lost 0 bases, leaving 12 bases of the junction unmatched. This CDR3 is 18 amino acids long. In germline, CDR1 is SGHDN, CDR2 FVKESK. This TCR derives from a woman between 40 and 50 years old with active COVID-19. Sequencing used peripheral blood. V usage is TRBV14 and J usage is TRBJ2-7; 7 bases line up with TRBD1. The CDR3 region is CASSQDPPFRDSSYEQYF. CDR3 in DNA: TGTGCCAGCAGCCAAGATCCCCCATTCCGGGACAGTTCCTACGAGCAGTACTTC.